The rows below give T cell receptor beta chains drawn from one sample of a study of blood T cells in healthy people across ages. TCRdb used MiXCR to reprocess the 5' RACE reads, holding one entry per CDR3 protein. Among 2 million or so distinct CDR3 sequences listed, 49% were seen once. Sequencing was performed on blood. These receptors came from a middle-aged woman in good health. The CDR3 runs from the conserved cysteine through the conserved F or W. D genes are given only for firm matches. Not all rows give a size; the values are once, few, many and, for expanded clones, a class.

j_call | clone_size | cdr3_length | d_call | v_call | cdr3_aa | cdr3_nt
TRBJ2-1 | NA | 15 | NA | TRBV12-3/TRBV12-4 | CASTNRPDPYNEQFF | TGTGCCAGCACCAACAGGCCTGACCCCTACAATGAGCAGTTCTTC
TRBJ1-1 | NA | 11 | NA | TRBV6-5 | CASRFSTEAFF | TGTGCCAGCAGATTTAGCACTGAAGCTTTCTTT
TRBJ2-1 | few | 14 | TRBD2 | TRBV5-1 | CASSIERGTNEQFF | TGCGCCAGCAGCATCGAGCGGGGGACCAATGAGCAGTTCTTC
TRBJ1-1 | NA | 14 | TRBD1 | TRBV29-1 | CSVVGGGVNTEAFF | TGCAGCGTCGTTGGAGGGGGCGTGAACACTGAAGCTTTCTTT
TRBJ2-1 | few | 14 | NA | TRBV5-5 | CASSLARSYNEQFF | TGTGCCAGCAGCTTAGCTCGTTCCTACAATGAGCAGTTCTTC
TRBJ1-2 | NA | 15 | TRBD1 | TRBV7-2 | CASSTAPGQPYGYTF | TGTGCCAGCAGCACTGCCCCGGGACAGCCCTATGGCTACACCTTC
TRBJ2-3 | NA | 13 | NA | TRBV7-2 | CASSLYGEDTQYF | TGTGCCAGCAGCTTATATGGGGAGGATACGCAGTATTTT
TRBJ2-2 | NA | 12 | NA | TRBV5-1 | CASSPYPGELFF | TGCGCCAGCAGCCCCTATCCCGGGGAGCTGTTTTTT
TRBJ1-4 | NA | 14 | NA | TRBV7-2 | CASSLAQTNEKLFF | TGTGCCAGCAGCTTAGCACAAACTAATGAAAAACTGTTTTTT
TRBJ2-1 | NA | 16 | NA | TRBV4-3 | CASSQDSGLDTNEQFF | TGCGCCAGCAGCCAAGATAGTGGGCTGGACACCAATGAGCAGTTCTTC
TRBJ2-3 | NA | 15 | TRBD1 | TRBV24-1 | CATSDPGQGSDTQYF | TGTGCCACCAGTGATCCGGGACAGGGTTCAGATACGCAGTATTTT
TRBJ1-4 | NA | 15 | TRBD1 | TRBV28 | CASSSTRGQREKLFF | TGTGCCAGCAGTTCCACCAGGGGGCAGCGAGAAAAACTGTTTTTT
TRBJ1-2 | NA | 15 | NA | TRBV28 | CASSLPAETNYGYTF | TGTGCCAGCAGTTTACCCGCAGAGACTAACTATGGCTACACCTTC
TRBJ2-1 | NA | 15 | NA | TRBV28 | CASSKARNSYNEQFF | TGTGCCAGCAGCAAAGCCCGGAATAGTTACAATGAGCAGTTCTTC
TRBJ2-1 | NA | 14 | NA | TRBV15 | CATSRTAVGNEQFF | TGTGCCACCAGCCGGACCGCCGTGGGCAATGAGCAGTTCTTC
TRBJ2-7 | NA | 11 | NA | TRBV27 | CASSDSYKQYF | TGTGCCAGCAGCGACTCCTACAAGCAGTACTTC
TRBJ2-7 | NA | 15 | TRBD2 | TRBV5-1 | CASRRLAGDIYEQYF | TGCGCCAGCAGAAGACTAGCGGGGGACATCTACGAGCAGTACTTC
TRBJ1-5 | NA | 16 | TRBD1 | TRBV20-1 | CSARTGGAWTNQPQHF | TGCAGTGCGAGAACAGGGGGCGCGTGGACTAATCAGCCCCAGCATTTT
TRBJ2-1 | NA | 15 | NA | TRBV20-1 | CSARTGTATYNEQFF | TGCAGTGCTAGGACCGGGACTGCAACCTACAATGAGCAGTTCTTC
TRBJ1-2 | NA | 13 | TRBD1 | TRBV25-1 | CASSEGQGWGYTF | TGTGCCAGCAGTGAGGGACAGGGATGGGGCTACACCTTC
TRBJ2-7 | NA | 13 | TRBD2 | TRBV28 | CASFTGGNYEQYF | TGTGCCAGCTTTACGGGGGGGAACTACGAGCAGTACTTC
TRBJ1-4 | NA | 15 | NA | TRBV6-6 | CASTPEGAANEKLFF | TGTGCCAGCACCCCGGAAGGGGCCGCTAATGAAAAACTGTTTTTT
TRBJ1-1 | NA | 14 | NA | TRBV29-1 | CSVEHKVSRGEAFF | TGCAGCGTAGAGCACAAGGTCTCTAGGGGTGAAGCTTTCTTT
TRBJ2-7 | NA | 14 | NA | TRBV27 | CASSFRTNYNEQYF | TGTGCCAGCAGTTTCAGGACAAACTACAATGAGCAGTACTTC
TRBJ2-5 | once | 15 | NA | TRBV28 | CASRSENTFQETQYF | TGTGCCAGCAGGTCGGAGAACACCTTCCAAGAGACCCAGTACTTC
TRBJ2-3 | once | 18 | TRBD2 | TRBV20-1 | CSARDPRTSGLDTDTQYF | TGCAGTGCTAGAGACCCCCGGACTAGCGGGCTTGACACAGATACGCAGTATTTT
TRBJ1-4 | NA | 14 | NA | TRBV2 | CASTTGRKNEKLFF | TGTGCCAGCACCACGGGACGGAAGAATGAAAAACTGTTTTTT
TRBJ1-6 | NA | 15 | NA | TRBV7-2 | CASSLIVAGGSPLHF | TGTGCCAGCAGCTTAATCGTGGCAGGCGGCTCACCCCTCCACTTT
TRBJ2-3 | NA | 17 | TRBD2 | TRBV14 | CASNDRDSGGPTDTQYF | TGTGCCAGCAACGATCGGGATAGCGGGGGGCCCACAGATACGCAGTATTTT
TRBJ1-2 | few | 13 | NA | TRBV10-3 | CAISEAGRRGYTF | TGTGCCATCAGTGAGGCCGGCAGGCGCGGCTACACCTTC
TRBJ1-2 | NA | 14 | NA | TRBV7-9 | CASSLEGGNHRYTF | TGTGCCAGCAGCTTAGAAGGAGGGAATCATCGCTACACCTTC
TRBJ1-5 | NA | 16 | TRBD1 | TRBV7-2 | CASSNRDRGGNQPQHF | TGTGCCAGCAGTAACCGGGACAGGGGTGGCAATCAGCCCCAGCATTTT
TRBJ2-5 | few | 13 | NA | TRBV20-1 | CSAPHSGQETQYF | TGCAGTGCTCCCCACTCTGGACAAGAGACCCAGTACTTC
TRBJ1-2 | few | 14 | TRBD1 | TRBV7-2 | CASSFRGTGDGYTF | TGTGCCAGCAGCTTCCGCGGGACAGGGGATGGCTACACCTTC
TRBJ2-3 | few | 15 | TRBD2 | TRBV29-1 | CSVEMRGIQPRSQYF | TGCAGCGTTGAGATGCGGGGGATACAACCCCGATCGCAGTATTTT
TRBJ2-1 | NA | 15 | TRBD1 | TRBV4-1 | CASSSGTVEDNEQFF | TGCGCCAGCAGCTCCGGGACAGTGGAAGACAATGAGCAGTTCTTC
TRBJ2-1 | few | 15 | TRBD2 | TRBV9 | CASSVLAGGRNEQFF | TGTGCCAGCAGCGTCCTAGCGGGGGGGCGAAATGAGCAGTTCTTC
TRBJ2-5 | NA | 13 | NA | TRBV29-1 | CSVGRDGKETQYF | TGCAGCGTTGGGCGGGACGGTAAAGAGACCCAGTACTTC
TRBJ2-3 | NA | 16 | NA | TRBV27 | CASSFGMLASTDTQYF | TGTGCCAGCAGTTTCGGGATGTTGGCTAGCACAGATACGCAGTATTTT
TRBJ2-3 | few | 13 | NA | TRBV20-1 | CSARETSTDTQYF | TGCAGTGCTAGAGAAACTAGCACAGATACGCAGTATTTT
TRBJ2-3 | few | 17 | TRBD2 | TRBV7-2 | CASSFALAGDLADTQYF | TGTGCCAGCAGCTTTGCGCTAGCGGGGGACCTAGCAGATACGCAGTATTTT
TRBJ2-3 | NA | 12 | NA | TRBV9 | CASSVQKNTQYF | TGTGCCAGCAGCGTTCAAAAAAATACGCAGTATTTT
TRBJ1-2 | NA | 15 | TRBD1 | TRBV7-9 | CASSGRDRTNYGYTF | TGTGCCAGCAGCGGCCGGGACAGAACTAACTATGGCTACACCTTC
TRBJ2-5 | NA | 17 | NA | TRBV3-1 | CASSQDEGGRMKETQYF | TGTGCCAGCAGCCAAGACGAAGGGGGTCGTATGAAAGAGACCCAGTACTTC
TRBJ2-3 | NA | 16 | NA | TRBV9 | CASSVEGGVSTDTQYF | TGTGCCAGCAGCGTAGAAGGGGGGGTTTCCACAGATACGCAGTATTTT
TRBJ1-6 | few | 14 | NA | TRBV25-1 | CASRPGQFGSPLHF | TGTGCCAGCAGGCCGGGACAATTTGGTTCACCCCTCCACTTT
TRBJ2-5 | NA | 15 | NA | TRBV6-4 | CATSPSPGFWETQYF | TGTGCCACCAGCCCGTCGCCCGGGTTTTGGGAGACCCAGTACTTC
TRBJ2-1 | NA | 13 | NA | TRBV28 | CASTFRVHNEQFF | TGTGCCAGCACTTTTCGGGTTCACAATGAGCAGTTCTTC
TRBJ2-5 | NA | 14 | NA | TRBV9 | CASNVTSLGETQYF | TGTGCCAGCAACGTAACCAGTCTCGGAGAGACCCAGTACTTC
TRBJ2-1 | NA | 15 | NA | TRBV4-3 | CASSQAFYSLDEQFF | TGCGCCAGCAGCCAAGCATTTTATAGTTTAGATGAGCAGTTCTTC
TRBJ2-7 | NA | 15 | TRBD1 | TRBV3-1 | CASSQDWDRGYEQYF | TGTGCCAGCAGCCAAGATTGGGACAGGGGTTACGAGCAGTACTTC
TRBJ2-2 | NA | 16 | NA | TRBV5-1 | CASSLRGASGTGELFF | TGCGCCAGCAGCTTGAGGGGGGCTTCGGGCACCGGGGAGCTGTTTTTT